These 20 T cell receptor beta chains originate from one sample sequenced in a study of tumor-infiltrating lymphocytes in primary liver carcinoma. The researchers obtained blood RNA from unsorted whole blood and also extracted germline DNA. With a constant-region primer, TCR beta cDNA was made from 450 to 650 ng of total RNA. Construction of TCR beta libraries relied on three successive nested multiplex PCR rounds employing slightly modified ARM-PCR. In the first two PCR rounds, TRBV1-TRBV30 forward primers were paired with a C-beta reverse primer, and each round lasted approximately 10 cycles. Each CDR3 protein is one row after TCRdb ran MiXCR on the multiplex PCR reads. This sample has 330,000 or so distinct CDR3 sequences, with roughly 61% found just once. The sample taken for sequencing was peripheral blood. The receptors shown here come from a man in his forties or fifties with primary liver carcinoma and hepatitis B virus infection.

With respect to this clonotype: A read error may account for a junction end that differs from germline. The rearrangement joins TRBV6-2 or TRBV6-3 to TRBJ1-6; D is unresolved. CDR3 length: 17 amino acids. Germline CDR1 reads MNHEY; CDR2 reads SVGEGT. The DNA for the CDR3 is TGTGCCAGCAGTTCGGCCTCGGCTTCCTCCTATAATTCACCCCTCCAATTT. It yields the protein CASSSASASSYNSPLQF.

This clonotype was detected many times. The chain has TRBV4-1 and TRBJ2-3; 14 positions agree with TRBD2. The CDR3 loop spans 16 amino acids. The trim removed 5 bases at V and 4 bases at J, leaving 5 bases unmatched. Germline V gene sequence: CDR1 MGHRA, CDR2 YSYEKL. Here the CDR3 reads CASSDGTSGSPDTQYF. CDR3 DNA sequence: TGCGCCAGCAGCGACGGGACTAGCGGGAGCCCAGATACGCAGTATTTT.

A remark on this clonotype: No conserved phenylalanine or tryptophan ends this CDR3, so it is likely a read error. The chain carries TRBV4-2 and TRBJ1-1; 8 nucleotides agree with TRBD1. The length of the CDR3 is 15 residues. Germline V gives CDR1 LGHNA, CDR2 YNFKEQ. The DNA of the CDR3 is TGTGTCAGTAGCCGGATGGACAGGGAAAACACTGAAGCTTTCTAT. Protein product: CVSSRMDRENTEAFY.

Points on this clonotype: Relative to the germline gene, one junction end is altered; a read error may explain this. The CDR3 DNA reads as TGTGCCAGCAGCTTGGGGACAAGGGACCAAGTGACCCAGTACTTC. Residues: CASSLGTRDQVTQYF. The genes are TRBV11-2 and TRBJ2-5, with TRBD1 as a possible D gene (6 bases). There are 15 residues in the CDR3. CDR1 is SGHAT and CDR2 is FQNNGV in the germline V gene.

This clonotype was observed a few times. One end of the junction varies from germline; a read error may be responsible. The V gene is TRBV5-1, the J gene TRBJ1-4; D is possibly TRBD1 (5 bases). CDR3 length: 15 amino acids. Germline V gene lookup returns CDR1 SGHRS and CDR2 YFSETQ. The DNA of the CDR3 is TGCGCCAGCAGGACCCAGCACGGGACTAATGGAAAACTGTTTTTT. Encoded protein: CASRTQHGTNGKLFF.

This clonotype appeared once. One junction end does not reproduce the germline sequence, and a read error may be involved. The chain uses TRBV11-2 and TRBJ2-1; no clear D gene. CDR3 length: 11 amino acids. Germline V lookup: CDR1 SGHAT, CDR2 FQNNGV. CDR3 protein: CASSLRNEQFF. CDR3 nucleotide sequence: TGTGCCAGCAGCTTACGGAATGAGCAGTTCTTT.

In the case of this clonotype: Since the CDR3 does not end with the conserved phenylalanine or tryptophan, this likely comes from a read error. The chain combines TRBV5-1 with TRBJ2-3; tentative D call: TRBD2 (6 bases). V gave up 0 bases and J gave up 1 base, with 12 bases separating them. This CDR3 has 16 residues. The germline V gene encodes CDR1 SGHRS and CDR2 YFSETQ. The CDR3 coding sequence is TGCGCCAGCAGCTTGGAACTAGCCTCTCGCACAGATACGCAGTATTAT. It yields the protein CASSLELASRTDTQYY.

Remarks on this clonotype: The conserved phenylalanine or tryptophan is not found at the CDR3 terminus, so this likely reflects a read error. The V gene is TRBV12-3 or TRBV12-4, the J gene TRBJ2-5, with no clear D. Trimming stripped 8 bases from V and 1 base from J, with 11 bases between. CDR3 length: 13 residues. This chain's CDR3 is CASGESSQETQYL. CDR3 sequence (DNA): TGTGCCAGCGGGGAATCATCCCAAGAGACCCAGTACTTA.

A remark on this clonotype: This clone may be a read error of a much larger clone one base away. This chain links TRBV6-5 with TRBJ2-5; TRBD1 agrees at 8 bases. Germline V gene lookup returns CDR1 MNHEY and CDR2 SVGAGI. This CDR3 is built from 16 residues. CDR3 region: CANSYSSGGGGETQYF. Written as DNA, the CDR3 is TGTGCCAACAGTTACTCTTCAGGGGGCGGAGGAGAGACCCAGTACTTC.

The sample holds many counts of this clonotype. The CDR3 region is CASSYRGGTEAYEQYF. The CDR3 nucleotides read TGTGCCAGCAGTTACAGGGGGGGGACGGAGGCGTACGAGCAGTACTTC. J is TRBJ2-7 and V is TRBV6-5; weak D call: TRBD2 (7 bases). The germline CDR1 and CDR2 sequences are MNHEY and SVGAGI. V lost 2 bases, J lost 4 bases, and 18 bases lay in between. The CDR3 totals 16 residues.

Points on this clonotype: The junction shows a germline mismatch at one end, possibly a read error. The chain recombines TRBV5-6 with TRBJ2-2; tentatively, D is TRBD2 (5 bases). The germline V gene encodes CDR1 SGHDT and CDR2 YYEEEE. This CDR3 comprises 16 residues. DNA for the CDR3: TGTGCCAGCATCTTGCGGGCGCCTATGAACACCGGGGAGCTGTTTTTT. Translating gives CASILRAPMNTGELFF.

The chain uses TRBV29-1 and TRBJ2-3, with 8 bases lining up with TRBD2. The V gene end was trimmed by 4 bases and the J gene end by 12 bases; junction bases not matched to a gene: 21. The CDR3 is 16 amino acids. CDR1 is SQVTM, CDR2 ANQGSEA, per germline. The CDR3 spells CSVVLLWSGGTGTQYF. As DNA, the CDR3 is TGCAGCGTTGTATTGTTATGGAGCGGGGGCACAGGTACCCAGTATTTT.

This clonotype was counted between two and nine times. One end of the junction does not line up with germline, which may come from a read error. The rearrangement joins TRBV6-2 or TRBV6-3 to TRBJ2-3, with TRBD2 matching 12 bases. Germline lookup yields CDR1 MNHEY and CDR2 SVGEGT. The CDR3 extends over 17 amino acids. The CDR3 here is CANSYDGLAGNTDTQYF. The DNA for the CDR3 is TGTGCCAACAGTTACGATGGACTAGCGGGAAACACAGATACGCAGTATTTT.

Comment on this clonotype: One end of the junction does not line up with germline, which may come from a read error. The V call is TRBV11-2, the J call TRBJ2-1; the D gene could be TRBD1 or TRBD2 (5 bases each). This CDR3 contains 12 residues. Germline V gives CDR1 SGHAT, CDR2 FQNNGV. The CDR3 DNA reads TGTGCCAGCAGCCTAAGGGGAGAAGTTCAGCTCTTC. Encoded protein: CASSLRGEVQLF.

This clonotype was picked up many times. V and J are TRBV6-1 and TRBJ2-1; 7 bases line up with TRBD1. The CDR3 contains 13 residues. V shed 6 bases and J 4 bases; nucleotides not matched to a gene: 3. The germline gives CDR1 MNHNS, CDR2 SASEGT. The CDR3 here is CASRGQNYNEQFF. The CDR3 nucleotides are TGTGCCAGCAGGGGACAGAATTACAATGAGCAGTTCTTC.

Comments on this clonotype: One end of the junction varies from germline; a read error may be responsible. The chain carries TRBV11-2 and TRBJ2-3, with D maybe TRBD2 (8 bases). This CDR3 has 15 residues. Germline loops: CDR1 SGHAT, CDR2 FQNNGV. In nucleotides, the CDR3 is TGTGCCAGCAGCTTGAGCGGGAGTGGGACAGATATGCAGTATTTT. Translating gives CASSLSGSGTDMQYF.

This rearrangement joins TRBV6-1 to TRBJ1-3; D unresolved. V lost 5 bases and J 2 bases, leaving 13 bases between the germline ends. This CDR3 comprises 15 residues. Germline CDR1 and CDR2: MNHNS and SASEGT. The CDR3 reads CASSLGRLPGNTIYF. CDR3 sequence (DNA): TGTGCCAGCAGTTTGGGTCGGCTCCCTGGAAACACCATATATTTT.

For this clonotype: This could be a read error, since a much larger clone is one nucleotide away. This sequence joins TRBV12-3 or TRBV12-4 and TRBJ2-5; D remains unclear. This CDR3 comprises 11 residues. DNA for the CDR3: TGTGCCAACAGTTCATTCGAGACCCAGTACTTC. Protein sequence: CANSSFETQYF.

V usage is TRBV11-2 and J usage is TRBJ2-1; TRBD1 matches at 9 bases. The ends lost 7 bases at V and 7 bases at J; junction bases unmatched: 11. CDR1 SGHAT and CDR2 FQNNGV come from the germline V gene. This CDR3 is 15 amino acids long. The DNA for the CDR3 is TGTGCCAGCATCCGTCGGGACAGGGATAATAATGAGCAGTTCTTC. Its protein product is CASIRRDRDNNEQFF.

This clonotype has at least ten counts. This chain uses TRBV6-6 with TRBJ1-1, with unresolved D. Deletions cut 3 bases from V and 7 bases from J, with 12 bases between. CDR1 and CDR2 (germline): MNHNY, SVGAGI (reference sequence). The length of the CDR3 is 13 residues. The DNA for the CDR3 is TGTGCCAGCAGTTATCCCAACGGGAATGAAGCTTTCTTT. Translated: CASSYPNGNEAFF.